What follows describes a single T cell receptor (beta chain). Recruits, aged roughly 18 to 100 years, lived in around 24 US areas. Recovery meant two consecutive negative NP/OP PCR tests, professional clearance, or resolved symptoms. Here immunoSEQ multiplex PCR was the method, and the copy in TCRdb shows in-frame clones only, minus some. The sample has some 530,000 clones; approximately 91% are singletons. This specimen belongs to a study of blood T cell repertoires in COVID-19. V dropped 4 bases and J dropped 7; count of bases not matched to a gene: 8. Germline CDR1 is KGHDR and CDR2 is SFDVKD. The length of the CDR3 is 15 residues.

This TCR was recovered from a woman aged 55-75 years who had recovered from COVID-19. The chain uses TRBV24-1 and TRBJ2-4, with 8 bases identical to TRBD1. The sequencing sample was made of PBMCs or T cells enriched from blood (not recorded which). CDR3 nucleotides: TGTGCCACCAGTGACCCTAGCCAGGGGGCCAACATTCAGTACTTC. It translates to CATSDPSQGANIQYF.